This passage covers 14 T cell receptor beta chains from one sample sequenced in a study of cytomegalovirus exposure and HLA in healthy donors. 13 Jbeta primers and 60 Vbeta primers were used for the PCR. Sequencing used immunoSEQ multiplex PCR; TCRdb keeps in-frame clones, though not all of them. Of 100,000 to 150,000 clones in the sample, roughly 74% are singletons; the top ten hold roughly 7.5%. The sample was PBMCs. These receptor sequences come from a male donor in good health and CMV-seronegative.

The chain joins TRBV28 to TRBJ2-4; 10 bases map to TRBD1. Trimming cost V 3 bases and J 7 bases; bases outside gene matches: 9. The germline V gene has CDR1 MDHEN and CDR2 SYDVKM. CDR3 size: 16 residues. The CDR3 sequence is CASSLDGTGVLNIQYF. The CDR3 DNA is TGTGCCAGCAGTTTGGATGGGACAGGGGTGTTGAACATTCAGTACTTC.

As to this clone: Additional DNA sequences in this sample encode the identical CDR3. The chain couples TRBV7-2 to TRBJ1-5, with a weak D call TRBD1 (6 bases). The CDR3 loop spans 14 amino acids. Germline CDR1 SGHTA, CDR2 FQGNSA. V was cut by 2 bases and J by 4 bases, with 9 bases left in between. The CDR3 here is CASSLQGRNQPQHF. CDR3 DNA sequence: TGTGCCAGCAGCTTACAGGGGCGTAATCAGCCCCAGCATTTT. The variable domain in full, with the rest retrieved from reference TRBV7-2 and TRBJ1-5, is GAGVSQSPSNKVTEKGKDVELRCDPISGHTALYWYRQSLGQGLEFLIYFQGNSAPDKSGLPSDRFSAERTGGSVSTLTIQRTQQEDSAVYLCASSLQGRNQPQHFGDGTRLSIL.

This clone was picked up one time. The CDR3 DNA is TGTGCCAGCTCACAGGGGGCTGGGGAGACCCAGTACTTC. Its protein is CASSQGAGETQYF. This chain joins TRBV18 and TRBJ2-5; 7 bases are shared with TRBD1. CDR1 is KGHSH, CDR2 LQKENI, per germline. The CDR3 has 13 amino acids. Trimming at V came to 4 bases and at J to 5 bases, leaving 4 bases not matched to a gene.

Written as DNA, the CDR3 is TGTGCCTGGAGTAGCGGACAGGGCTACGAGCAGTACTTC. Translated, it gives CAWSSGQGYEQYF. This chain links TRBV30 with TRBJ2-7; 8 bases line up with TRBD1. V dropped 2 bases and J dropped 3; count of bases not matched to a gene: 3. The germline V gene encodes CDR1 GTSNPN and CDR2 SVGIG (reference sequence). The CDR3 is made up of 13 amino acids. Based on the CDR3 plus reference TRBV30 and TRBJ2-7, the full variable domain is SQTIHQWPATLVQPVGSPLSLECTVEGTSNPNLYWYRQAAGRGLQLLFYSVGIGQISSEVPQNLSASRPQDRQFILSSKKLLLSDSGFYLCAWSSGQGYEQYFGPGTRLTVT.

Points on this clone: Germline is not matched at one junction end, which may reflect a read error. This chain joins TRBV19 and TRBJ1-1; 7 nucleotides agree with TRBD1. The CDR3 runs 17 residues. The germline gives CDR1 LNHDA, CDR2 SQIVND (reference sequence). CDR3 sequence reads: CVSRDRGQIFGNTEAFF. CDR3 DNA: TGTGTCAGTAGGGATCGGGGACAGATCTTTGGGAACACTGAAGCTTTCTTT.

The chain couples TRBV14 to TRBJ2-3, with TRBD2 matching 8 bases. From germline, CDR1 is SGHDN and CDR2 FVKESK. V dropped 1 base and J dropped 15; count of bases not matched to a gene: 12. The CDR3 loop spans 14 amino acids. Written as DNA, the CDR3 is TGTGCCAGCAGCCAAGCAGGGGTCGGCGGGAGGAGTTATTTT. This sequence encodes CASSQAGVGGRSYF.

This chain uses TRBV19 with TRBJ2-1; the match to TRBD1 covers 7 bases. Germline CDR1 is LNHDA and CDR2 is SQIVND (reference sequence). The CDR3 consists of 13 residues. V lost 7 bases, J lost 3 bases, and 3 bases stayed unmatched. The CDR3 nucleotides are TGTGCCAGTAATGACAGGGTCTACAATGAGCAGTTCTTC. Amino acid sequence: CASNDRVYNEQFF.

The chain uses TRBV7-9 and TRBJ1-3; 7 nucleotides align to TRBD1. The CDR3 consists of 16 residues. CDR1 SEHNR and CDR2 FQNEAQ come from the germline V gene (reference sequence). Germline trimming cut 6 bases from V and 1 base from J; bases unmatched to any gene: 9. CDR3 sequence: CASSLKATGSGNTIYF. The CDR3 bases are TGTGCCAGCAGTTTAAAGGCGACAGGGTCTGGAAACACCATATATTTT.

This clone was counted between two and nine times. V usage is TRBV25-1 and J usage is TRBJ2-7, with 8 bases identical to TRBD2. The CDR3 length is 16 residues. Unmatched junction bases numbered 11, after V lost 3 bases and J lost 4 bases. CDR1 is MGHDK and CDR2 is SYGVNS in the germline V gene. CDR3 sequence: CASSDEFGLAGYEQYF. The CDR3 region has the DNA TGTGCCAGCAGTGATGAGTTTGGCCTAGCGGGTTACGAGCAGTACTTC.

This clone was observed a handful of times. V gene TRBV7-2 combines with J gene TRBJ1-2, with 7 bases matching TRBD1. This CDR3 contains 15 residues. V shed 5 bases and J 8 bases; nucleotides not matched to a gene: 14. Germline CDR1 is SGHTA and CDR2 is FQGNSA. The CDR3 coding sequence is TGTGCCAGCAGCCTAATATCCACAGGGGCAGGGGGCTACACCTTC. It specifies CASSLISTGAGGYTF. Filled out from reference TRBV7-2 and TRBJ1-2, the complete variable domain reads GAGVSQSPSNKVTEKGKDVELRCDPISGHTALYWYRQSLGQGLEFLIYFQGNSAPDKSGLPSDRFSAERTGGSVSTLTIQRTQQEDSAVYLCASSLISTGAGGYTFGSGTRLTVV.

The chain recombines TRBV2 with TRBJ2-2; 7 bases map to TRBD1. This CDR3 contains 15 residues. V was clipped by 6 bases and J by 7 bases; unmatched bases: 11. The germline gives CDR1 SNHLY, CDR2 FYNNEI. The CDR3 loop reads CASRRQGVEGGELFF. CDR3 nucleotide sequence: TGTGCCAGCAGGAGACAGGGAGTTGAAGGCGGGGAGCTGTTTTTT.

Only a few counts were recorded for this clone. This chain joins TRBV19 and TRBJ2-7, with 7 bases identical to TRBD2. V shed 5 bases and J 3 bases; nucleotides not matched to a gene: 7. This CDR3 is built from 14 residues. Germline CDR1 reads LNHDA; CDR2 reads SQIVND (reference sequence). CDR3 loop: CASSPPGLVYEQYF. In DNA form, the CDR3 reads TGTGCCAGTAGTCCGCCCGGACTAGTCTACGAGCAGTACTTC.

This clone was observed once. This chain links TRBV7-6 with TRBJ2-3; tentatively, D is TRBD2 (5 bases). The germline V and J ends were trimmed by 3 bases and 1 base, with 8 bases remaining between them. This CDR3 has 14 amino acids. In germline, CDR1 is SGHVS, CDR2 FNYEAQ. CDR3 in DNA: TGTGCCAGCAGCTTTCTCGGGGGCACAGATACGCAGTATTTT. Its protein is CASSFLGGTDTQYF.

The V gene is TRBV7-2, the J gene TRBJ2-5, with 7 nucleotides matching TRBD2. The J segment lost 3 bases and the V segment lost 0 bases, leaving 4 bases of the junction unmatched. The CDR3 sequence is 15 residues long. Germline V lookup: CDR1 SGHTA, CDR2 FQGNSA. CDR3 coding DNA: TGTGCCAGCAGCTTAGCCGGGAGGTATGAAGAGACCCAGTACTTC. Its translation: CASSLAGRYEETQYF.